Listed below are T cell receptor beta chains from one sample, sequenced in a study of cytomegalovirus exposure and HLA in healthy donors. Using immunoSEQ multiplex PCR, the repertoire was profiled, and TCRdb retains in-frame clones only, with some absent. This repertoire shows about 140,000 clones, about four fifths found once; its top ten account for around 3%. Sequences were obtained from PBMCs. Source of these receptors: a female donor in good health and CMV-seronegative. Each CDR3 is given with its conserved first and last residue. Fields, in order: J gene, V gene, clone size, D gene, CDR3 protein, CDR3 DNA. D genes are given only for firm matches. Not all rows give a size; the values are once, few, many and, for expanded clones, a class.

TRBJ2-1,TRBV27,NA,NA,CASSFGNEQFF,TGTGCCAGCAGTTTCGGGAATGAGCAGTTCTTC
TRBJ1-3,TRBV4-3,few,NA,CASSQDEGHQNTIYF,TGCGCCAGCAGCCAAGATGAGGGCCACCAAAACACCATATATTTT
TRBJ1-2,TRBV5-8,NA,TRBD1,CASSLDPDRGLSYGYTF,TGTGCCAGCAGCTTGGACCCTGACAGGGGGCTTTCCTATGGCTACACCTTC
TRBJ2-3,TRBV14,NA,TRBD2,CASSQSYSGGLTDTQYF,TGTGCCAGCAGCCAATCCTATAGCGGGGGGCTCACAGATACGCAGTATTTT
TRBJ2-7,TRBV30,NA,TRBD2,CAWRASAGGLGEQYF,TGTGCCTGGAGAGCGTCCGCGGGGGGCCTTGGGGAGCAGTACTTC
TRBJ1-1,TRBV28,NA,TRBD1,CASSRHRGPLNTEAFF,TGTGCCAGCAGCCGTCACAGGGGCCCTCTGAACACTGAAGCTTTCTTT
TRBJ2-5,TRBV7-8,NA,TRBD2,CASSLERTSGGGWETQYF,TGTGCCAGCAGCTTAGAAAGGACTAGCGGGGGGGGGTGGGAGACCCAGTACTTC
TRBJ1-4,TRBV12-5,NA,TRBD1,CASGLTGGNEKLFF,TGTGCTAGTGGTTTGACAGGGGGTAATGAAAAACTGTTTTTT
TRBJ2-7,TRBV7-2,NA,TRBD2,CASSLMWAGEDEQYF,TGTGCCAGCAGCTTAATGTGGGCGGGGGAGGACGAGCAGTACTTC
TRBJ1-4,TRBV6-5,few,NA,CASSRGGEKLFF,TGTGCCAGCAGTAGGGGGGGTGAAAAACTGTTTTTT
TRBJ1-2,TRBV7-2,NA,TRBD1,CASSFSQGGGYTF,TGTGCCAGCAGCTTTTCCCAGGGGGGTGGCTACACCTTC
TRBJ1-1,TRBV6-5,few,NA,CASSFLRENTEAFF,TGTGCCAGCAGTTTCCTCAGGGAGAACACTGAAGCTTTCTTT
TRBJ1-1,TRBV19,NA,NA,CASSMTENTEAFF,TGTGCCAGTAGTATGACTGAGAACACTGAAGCTTTCTTT
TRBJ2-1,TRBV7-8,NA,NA,CASSFSGREQFF,TGTGCCAGCAGCTTTAGTGGGAGAGAGCAGTTCTTC
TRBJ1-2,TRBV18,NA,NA,CASSPPSDYGYTF,TGTGCCAGCTCACCCCCCTCGGACTATGGCTACACCTTC
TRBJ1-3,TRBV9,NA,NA,CASSVDQVSGNTIYF,TGTGCCAGCAGCGTAGATCAGGTCTCTGGAAACACCATATATTTT
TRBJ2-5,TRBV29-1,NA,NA,CSVKRQGQETQYF,TGCAGCGTCAAGAGGCAGGGCCAAGAGACCCAGTACTTC
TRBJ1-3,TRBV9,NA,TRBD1,CASSVEDRGAGNAIYF,TGTGCCAGCAGCGTAGAGGACAGGGGGGCCGGAAACGCCATATATTTT
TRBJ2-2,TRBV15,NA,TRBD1,CATTRGRGELFF,TGTGCCACCACCAGGGGGAGAGGGGAGCTGTTTTTT
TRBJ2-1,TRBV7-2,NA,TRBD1,CASSPGGRSYNEQFF,TGTGCCAGCAGCCCAGGGGGAAGGTCCTACAATGAGCAGTTCTTC
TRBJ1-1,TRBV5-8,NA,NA,CASSLGQKMNTEAFF,TGTGCCAGCAGCTTGGGGCAGAAGATGAACACTGAAGCTTTCTTT
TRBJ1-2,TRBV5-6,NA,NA,CASSLEHDYGYTF,TGTGCCAGCAGCTTGGAACACGACTATGGCTACACCTTC
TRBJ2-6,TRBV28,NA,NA,CASRPFGLSGANVLTF,TGTGCCAGCCGCCCTTTTGGGCTCTCTGGGGCCAACGTCCTGACTTTC
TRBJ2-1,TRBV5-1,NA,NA,CASSFSGSSSYNEQFF,TGCGCCAGCAGCTTTTCGGGATCGAGCTCCTACAATGAGCAGTTCTTC
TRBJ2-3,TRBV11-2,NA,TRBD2,CASSPLSGGAGDTQYF,TGTGCCAGCAGCCCACTGAGCGGGGGGGCCGGAGATACGCAGTATTTT
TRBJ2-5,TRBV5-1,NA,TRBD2,CASARGGETQYF,TGCGCCAGCGCCCGGGGGGGTGAGACCCAGTACTTC
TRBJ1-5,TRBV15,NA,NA,CATSGLWSDSNQPQHF,TGTGCCACCAGCGGGCTTTGGTCCGATAGCAATCAGCCCCAGCATTTT
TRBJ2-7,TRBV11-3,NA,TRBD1,CASKRGLYEQYF,TGTGCCAGCAAAAGGGGGCTATACGAGCAGTACTTC
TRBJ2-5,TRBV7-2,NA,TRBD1,CASSRDSQETQYF,TGTGCCAGCAGCAGGGACAGCCAAGAGACCCAGTACTTC
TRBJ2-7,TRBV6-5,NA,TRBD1,CASSSRTGMTYEQYF,TGTGCCAGCAGCTCCCGGACAGGGATGACCTACGAGCAGTACTTC
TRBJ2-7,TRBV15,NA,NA,CATSRGADSYEQYF,TGTGCCACCAGCAGAGGGGCAGATTCCTACGAGCAGTACTTC
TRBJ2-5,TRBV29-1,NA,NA,CSVETRGEETQYF,TGCAGCGTTGAAACCAGGGGTGAGGAGACCCAGTACTTC
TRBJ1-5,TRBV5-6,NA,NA,CASSLGSTEYNQPQHF,TGTGCCAGCAGCTTGGGTTCGACAGAATACAATCAGCCCCAGCATTTT
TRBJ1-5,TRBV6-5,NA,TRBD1,CASSYRQGSNQPQHF,TGTGCCAGCAGTTACCGACAGGGTAGCAATCAGCCCCAGCATTTT
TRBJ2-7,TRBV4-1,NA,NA,CASSQGPSRTYEQYF,TGCGCCAGCAGCCAAGGTCCTAGCAGGACCTACGAGCAGTACTTC
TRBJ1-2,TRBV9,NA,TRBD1,CASSVEWTGDGGYTF,TGTGCCAGCAGCGTAGAGTGGACAGGGGACGGGGGCTACACCTTC
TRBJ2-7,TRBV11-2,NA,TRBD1,CASSLGYRGIYEQYF,TGTGCCAGCAGCTTAGGATACAGGGGGATCTACGAGCAGTACTTC
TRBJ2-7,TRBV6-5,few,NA,CASSYLPGGMYEQYF,TGTGCCAGCAGTTACCTCCCTGGGGGCATGTACGAGCAGTACTTC
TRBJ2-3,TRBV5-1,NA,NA,CASRVGLGVDTQYF,TGCGCCAGCAGAGTCGGACTTGGGGTGGATACGCAGTATTTT
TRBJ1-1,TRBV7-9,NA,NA,CASSSPQGVNTEAFF,TGTGCCAGCAGCTCACCACAGGGAGTGAACACTGAAGCTTTCTTT
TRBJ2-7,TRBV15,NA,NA,CATSRDSHYEQYF,TGTGCCACCAGCAGGGACAGCCACTACGAGCAGTACTTC
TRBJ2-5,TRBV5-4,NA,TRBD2,CASSLRTGGGETQYF,TGTGCCAGCAGCTTGCGTACCGGGGGAGGGGAGACCCAGTACTTC
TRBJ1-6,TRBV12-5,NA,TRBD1,CASGVTGGAASPLHF,TGTGCTAGTGGGGTGACAGGGGGCGCAGCTTCACCCCTCCACTTT
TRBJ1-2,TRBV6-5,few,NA,CASSQGRGYGYTF,TGTGCCAGCAGTCAAGGCAGGGGATATGGCTACACCTTC
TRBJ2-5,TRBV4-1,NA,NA,CASSQDPARFSRGSRETQYF,TGCGCCAGCAGCCAAGATCCGGCTCGATTTTCCAGGGGATCAAGAGAGACCCAGTACTTC
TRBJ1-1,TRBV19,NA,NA,CASSGQGRTEAFF,TGTGCCAGTAGTGGGCAGGGAAGAACTGAAGCTTTCTTT
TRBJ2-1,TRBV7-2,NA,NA,CASSLAGARNEQFF,TGTGCCAGCAGCTTAGCGGGGGCCAGAAATGAGCAGTTCTTC
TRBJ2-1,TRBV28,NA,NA,CASSLVAGHEQFF,TGTGCCAGCAGTTTAGTTGCGGGGCATGAGCAGTTCTTC
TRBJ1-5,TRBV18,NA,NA,CASSRESGQPQHF,TGTGCCAGCTCGCGGGAAAGCGGTCAGCCCCAGCATTTT
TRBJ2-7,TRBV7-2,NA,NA,CASSLYRDTEQYF,TGTGCCAGCAGCTTATACCGGGACACTGAGCAGTACTTC
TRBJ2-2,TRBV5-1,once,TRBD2,CASSFAGVIGELFF,TGCGCCAGCAGCTTTGCGGGAGTTATCGGGGAGCTGTTTTTT
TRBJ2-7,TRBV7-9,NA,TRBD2,CASSGRGYEQYF,TGTGCCAGCAGCGGGAGGGGTTACGAGCAGTACTTC
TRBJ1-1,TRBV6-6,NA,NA,CASSYSPTENTEAFF,TGTGCCAGCAGTTACTCCCCGACAGAGAACACTGAAGCTTTCTTT
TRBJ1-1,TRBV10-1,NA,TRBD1,CASSESRGLNTEAFF,TGCGCCAGCAGTGAGTCGAGGGGGCTGAACACTGAAGCTTTCTTT
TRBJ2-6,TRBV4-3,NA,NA,CASSQELAAGANVLTF,TGCGCCAGCAGCCAAGAATTAGCGGCTGGGGCCAACGTCCTGACTTTC
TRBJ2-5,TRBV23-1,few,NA,CASSQSKREETQYF,TGCGCCAGCAGTCAATCAAAGCGGGAAGAGACCCAGTACTTC